The 20 T cell receptor beta chains in this list originate from one sample, sequenced in a study of blood T cells in healthy people across ages. Alongside a J-beta primer mix, a sample-barcoded 5' primer served in a second PCR lasting about 6 to 11 cycles. MiXCR was run by TCRdb on the 5' RACE reads, yielding one entry per CDR3 protein. The sample includes hundreds of thousands of distinct CDR3 sequences, roughly 50% of them seen just once. The sample was blood. The receptors here all came from a man under 40 in good health.

This sequence joins TRBV3-1 and TRBJ1-5, with 7 bases that match TRBD1. The V and J ends lost 2 bases and 9 bases, in that order; junction bases with no gene match: 16. This CDR3 is 17 amino acids long. Germline V gives CDR1 LGHDT, CDR2 YNNKEL (reference sequence). The CDR3 DNA sequence: TGTGCCAGCAGCCAACGACACTCGACAGGGCGACTTGGGCCCCAGCATTTT. Its translation is CASSQRHSTGRLGPQHF.

This clonotype was seen more than once but under ten times. The chain recombines TRBV20-1 with TRBJ2-1; TRBD2 matches at 8 bases. The germline V gene encodes CDR1 DFQATT and CDR2 SNEGSKA (reference sequence). The CDR3 runs 16 residues. After removal of 0 bases from V and 2 bases from J, the junction contained 6 bases not matched to a gene. CDR3 nucleotide sequence: TGCAGTGCTAGAGACCCTCGTAGCGGGACCTACAATGAGCAGTTCTTC. Amino acid sequence: CSARDPRSGTYNEQFF.

V is TRBV20-1 and J is TRBJ2-4; no clear D gene. Germline V gene data show CDR1 as DFQATT and CDR2 as SNEGSKA (reference sequence). This CDR3 comprises 15 residues. Trimming removed 3 bases at V and 0 bases at J, with 12 bases between. The CDR3 DNA reads as TGCAGTGCTAGTAGACCGATGTTAGCCAAAAACATTCAGTACTTC. The encoded protein is CSASRPMLAKNIQYF.

The chain links TRBV14 to TRBJ1-2, with unresolved D. With 4 bases removed from V and 2 bases from J, the gap between germline ends came to 20 bases. Germline V gives CDR1 SGHDN, CDR2 FVKESK. The CDR3 runs 17 residues. CDR3 sequence reads: CASSPLEILWANYGYTF. The CDR3 DNA reads TGTGCCAGCAGCCCCCTTGAGATCCTTTGGGCCAACTATGGCTACACCTTC.

V is TRBV5-1 and J is TRBJ1-4; possible D gene TRBD1, 5 bases. The CDR3 has 14 amino acids. V gave up 2 bases and J gave up 8 bases, with 13 bases separating them. The germline gives CDR1 SGHRS, CDR2 YFSETQ. The CDR3 sequence is CASSLNGGTEKLFF. DNA for the CDR3: TGCGCCAGCAGCTTAAACGGGGGAACCGAAAAACTGTTTTTT. The variable domain in full, with the rest retrieved from reference TRBV5-1 and TRBJ1-4, is KAGVTQTPRYLIKTRGQQVTLSCSPISGHRSVSWYQQTPGQGLQFLFEYFSETQRNKGNFPGRFSGRQFSNSRSEMNVSTLELGDSALYLCASSLNGGTEKLFFGSGTQLSVL.

V is TRBV29-1 and J is TRBJ2-4; D possibly corresponds to TRBD2 (6 bases). The assigned J gene may be wrong: the sequence end matches TRBJ2-7 better. CDR3 size: 15 residues. Germline CDR1 SQVTM, CDR2 ANQGSEA. The CDR3 is CSVEGLRGISYEQYF. In DNA, the CDR3 is TGCAGCGTTGAAGGACTGCGGGGTATCTCCTACGAGCAGTACTTC.

V and J are TRBV20-1 and TRBJ2-3, with D perhaps being TRBD1 or TRBD2 (6 bases each). V lost 7 bases and J 5 bases, leaving 13 bases between the germline ends. The CDR3 loop spans 12 amino acids. Germline CDR1 and CDR2: DFQATT and SNEGSKA (reference sequence). CDR3 nucleotide sequence: TGCAGTGGACAGGAGGGTCGAGATACGCAGTATTTT. Encoded protein: CSGQEGRDTQYF.

The chain recombines TRBV29-1 with TRBJ1-1; 10 nucleotides line up with TRBD1. Germline loops: CDR1 SQVTM, CDR2 ANQGSEA. With 7 bases clipped from V and 3 bases from J, the junction kept 5 bases outside the gene matches. This CDR3 is 13 amino acids long. The CDR3 DNA sequence: TGCAGCGCGACAGGGGGCTTGGACACTGAAGCTTTCTTT. It is translated as CSATGGLDTEAFF.

The chain links TRBV6-5 to TRBJ2-1; a weak D match, TRBD2 (5 bases). Germline CDR1 is MNHEY and CDR2 is SVGAGI. The CDR3 length is 15 residues. Between the trimmed V and J ends, which lost 8 bases and 5 bases, there was a span of 19 bases. DNA of the CDR3: TGTGCCAGCGGAGGATCCGGAACCCTCAACAATGAGCAGTTCTTC. It is translated as CASGGSGTLNNEQFF.

The chain carries TRBV5-1 and TRBJ1-1, with 8 bases lining up with TRBD1. Germline-derived CDR1 and CDR2 are SGHRS and YFSETQ. CDR3 length equals 14 residues. V dropped 0 bases and J dropped 5; count of bases not matched to a gene: 3. The chain's CDR3 is CASSLGTGWTEAFF. Here the CDR3 DNA reads TGCGCCAGCAGCTTGGGGACAGGGTGGACTGAAGCTTTCTTT.

This chain connects TRBV4-1 to TRBJ2-1; possible D gene TRBD1, 6 bases. The CDR3 runs 16 residues. Germline V gene data show CDR1 as MGHRA and CDR2 as YSYEKL. The V end was cut by 4 bases, the J end by 6 bases, with 19 bases between. The CDR3 loop is CASSRRAGTDSNEQFF. CDR3 nucleotides: TGCGCCAGCAGCCGTCGTGCCGGGACGGACAGCAATGAGCAGTTCTTC.

This clonotype was counted only a few times. The V call is TRBV4-1, the J call TRBJ2-7; 8 positions agree with TRBD1. Losses at the gene ends were 0 bases for V and 3 bases for J; bases not matched to a gene: 4. CDR3 length equals 15 residues. The germline V gene encodes CDR1 MGHRA and CDR2 YSYEKL. CDR3 loop: CASSQERTGGYEQYF. CDR3 nucleotide sequence: TGCGCCAGCAGCCAAGAACGAACAGGGGGCTACGAGCAGTACTTC.

This sequence joins TRBV10-2 and TRBJ1-2, with 8 bases identical to TRBD1. Germline-derived CDR1 and CDR2 are WSHSY and SAAADI. V lost 5 bases to trimming and J lost 5 bases; unmatched junction nucleotides: 13. This CDR3 is built from 16 residues. In DNA, the CDR3 is TGCGCCAGCAGTAATCCGGGGCAGGGGGCCTCTTATGGCTACACCTTC. Residues: CASSNPGQGASYGYTF.

V gene TRBV27 combines with J gene TRBJ2-3; 10 bases are shared with TRBD2. V shed 6 bases and J 1 base; nucleotides not matched to a gene: 4. Germline assignment: CDR1 MNHEY and CDR2 SMNVEV (reference sequence). The CDR3 consists of 15 residues. The CDR3 region is CASRKAGGRTDTQYF. The CDR3 bases are TGTGCCAGCAGAAAAGCGGGGGGGCGCACAGATACGCAGTATTTT.

The rearrangement links TRBV3-1 to TRBJ2-3; tentative D call: TRBD1 (5 bases). The V end was cut by 1 base, the J end by 2 bases, with 10 bases between. Looked up from germline, CDR1 is LGHDT and CDR2 is YNNKEL (reference sequence). CDR3 size: 15 residues. The CDR3 loop is CASSQVQQDTDTQYF. CDR3 nucleotide sequence: TGTGCCAGCAGCCAAGTACAACAGGACACAGATACGCAGTATTTT.

V gene TRBV18 combines with J gene TRBJ1-1, with D maybe TRBD1 (5 bases). The germline V gene encodes CDR1 KGHSH and CDR2 LQKENI. Deletions cut 3 bases from V and 1 base from J, with 12 bases between. CDR3 length: 15 residues. As DNA, the CDR3 is TGTGCCAGCTCACCGGGGCAGATGAGGAACACTGAAGCTTTCTTT. Translated, it gives CASSPGQMRNTEAFF.

The chain carries TRBV4-1 and TRBJ1-5; the D is unclear. The germline V and J ends were trimmed by 0 bases and 6 bases, with 12 bases remaining between them. Per the germline V gene, CDR1 is MGHRA and CDR2 is YSYEKL. CDR3 length equals 15 residues. CDR3 DNA sequence: TGCGCCAGCAGCCAAGATGGTGGGTTTAGTCAGCCCCAGCATTTT. Protein product: CASSQDGGFSQPQHF.

This clonotype appeared a few times. The chain recombines TRBV28 with TRBJ2-7, with D hard to call. Germline lookup yields CDR1 MDHEN and CDR2 SYDVKM. V was cut by 7 bases and J by 6 bases, with 19 bases left in between. The CDR3 totals 14 residues. For the CDR3, the DNA is TGTGCCAGCACCCCCTCCCAGCCGCTTGCCGAGCAGTACTTC. It specifies CASTPSQPLAEQYF.

The chain joins TRBV12-3 or TRBV12-4 to TRBJ2-6, with D hard to call. CDR3 length equals 14 residues. Trimming removed 6 bases at V and 0 bases at J, with 6 bases between. This CDR3 reads CASSMSSGANVLTF. Written as DNA, the CDR3 is TGTGCCAGCAGCATGTCCTCTGGGGCCAACGTCCTGACTTTC.

The genes are TRBV7-2 and TRBJ2-3, with a possible D match to TRBD2 (5 bases). V was pared by 3 bases and J by 1 base, with 14 bases between. Germline V lookup: CDR1 SGHTA, CDR2 FQGNSA. The CDR3 runs to 16 residues. CDR3 bases: TGTGCCAGCAGCTTCGTTTACGGGGATGGCACAGATACGCAGTATTTT. This gives the protein CASSFVYGDGTDTQYF. Drawing the rest from reference TRBV7-2 and TRBJ2-3, the complete variable domain is GAGVSQSPSNKVTEKGKDVELRCDPISGHTALYWYRQSLGQGLEFLIYFQGNSAPDKSGLPSDRFSAERTGGSVSTLTIQRTQQEDSAVYLCASSFVYGDGTDTQYFGPGTRLTVL.